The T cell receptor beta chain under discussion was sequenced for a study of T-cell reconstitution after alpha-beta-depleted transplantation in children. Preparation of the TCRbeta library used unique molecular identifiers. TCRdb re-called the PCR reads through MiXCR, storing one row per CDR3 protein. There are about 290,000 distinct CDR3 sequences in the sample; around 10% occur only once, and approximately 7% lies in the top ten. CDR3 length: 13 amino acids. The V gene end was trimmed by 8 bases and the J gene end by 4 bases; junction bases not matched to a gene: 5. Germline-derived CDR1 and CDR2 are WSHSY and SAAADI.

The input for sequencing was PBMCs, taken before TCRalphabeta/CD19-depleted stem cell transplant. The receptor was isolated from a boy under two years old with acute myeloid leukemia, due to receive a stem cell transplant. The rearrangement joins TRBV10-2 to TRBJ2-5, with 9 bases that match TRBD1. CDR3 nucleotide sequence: TGCGCCAGCGAACGGACAGGGGCAGAGACCCAGTACTTC. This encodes CASERTGAETQYF.